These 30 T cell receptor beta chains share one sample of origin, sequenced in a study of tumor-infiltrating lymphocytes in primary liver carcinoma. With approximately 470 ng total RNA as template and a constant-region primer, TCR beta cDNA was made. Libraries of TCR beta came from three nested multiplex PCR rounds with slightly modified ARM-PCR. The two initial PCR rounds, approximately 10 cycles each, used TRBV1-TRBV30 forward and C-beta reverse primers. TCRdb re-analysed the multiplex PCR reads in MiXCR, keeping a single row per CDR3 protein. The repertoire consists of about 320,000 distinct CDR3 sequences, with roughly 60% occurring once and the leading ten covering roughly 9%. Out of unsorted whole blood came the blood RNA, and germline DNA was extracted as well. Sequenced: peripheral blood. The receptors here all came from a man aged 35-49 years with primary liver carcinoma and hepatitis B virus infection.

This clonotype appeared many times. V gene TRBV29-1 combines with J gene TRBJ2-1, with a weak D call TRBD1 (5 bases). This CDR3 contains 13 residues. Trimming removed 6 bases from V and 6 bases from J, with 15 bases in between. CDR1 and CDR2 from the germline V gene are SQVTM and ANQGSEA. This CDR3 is CSVLAGHTNEQFF. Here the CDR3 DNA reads TGCAGCGTCCTTGCTGGACATACCAATGAGCAGTTCTTC.

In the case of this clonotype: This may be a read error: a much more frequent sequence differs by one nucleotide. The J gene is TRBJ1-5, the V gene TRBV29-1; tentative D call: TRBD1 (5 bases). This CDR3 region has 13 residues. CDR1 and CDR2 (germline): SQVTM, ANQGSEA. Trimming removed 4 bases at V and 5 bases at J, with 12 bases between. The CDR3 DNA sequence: TGCAGCGTTGGACAGCGACGTGATCAGCCCCAGCATTTT. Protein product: CSVGQRRDQPQHF.

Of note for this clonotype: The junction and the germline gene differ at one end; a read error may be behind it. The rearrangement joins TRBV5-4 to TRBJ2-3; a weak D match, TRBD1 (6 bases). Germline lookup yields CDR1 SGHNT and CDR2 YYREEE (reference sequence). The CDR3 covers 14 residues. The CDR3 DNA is TGTGCCAGCAGCTCACAGGGAAGCACAGATATGCAGTATTTT. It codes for CASSSQGSTDMQYF.

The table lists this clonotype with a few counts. This chain's CDR3 is CASSLDVGTEAFF. The DNA for the CDR3 is TGCGCCAGCAGCTTGGACGTCGGCACTGAAGCTTTCTTT. The gene calls are TRBV5-1 and TRBJ1-1; D unresolved. CDR3 length equals 13 residues. CDR1 and CDR2 from the germline V gene are SGHRS and YFSETQ. The ends were cut back, 0 bases at V and 4 bases at J, with 7 bases in the middle. The full variable domain, its missing parts supplied by reference TRBV5-1 and TRBJ1-1, is KAGVTQTPRYLIKTRGQQVTLSCSPISGHRSVSWYQQTPGQGLQFLFEYFSETQRNKGNFPGRFSGRQFSNSRSEMNVSTLELGDSALYLCASSLDVGTEAFFGQGTRLTVV.

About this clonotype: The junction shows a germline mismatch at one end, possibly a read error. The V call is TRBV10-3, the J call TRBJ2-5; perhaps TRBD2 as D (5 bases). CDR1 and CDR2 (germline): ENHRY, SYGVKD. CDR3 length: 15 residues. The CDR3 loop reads CVISEGTTGQETQCF. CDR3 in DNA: TGTGTCATCAGTGAGGGCACCACCGGCCAAGAGACCCAGTGCTTC.

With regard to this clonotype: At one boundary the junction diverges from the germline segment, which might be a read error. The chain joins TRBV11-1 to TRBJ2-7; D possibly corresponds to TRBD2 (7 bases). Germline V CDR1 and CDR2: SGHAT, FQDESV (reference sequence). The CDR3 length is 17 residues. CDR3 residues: CGSSLPLSRGGDNEQYF. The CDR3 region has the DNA TGTGGCAGCAGCTTACCTCTTTCGAGAGGGGGGGACAACGAGCAGTACTTC.

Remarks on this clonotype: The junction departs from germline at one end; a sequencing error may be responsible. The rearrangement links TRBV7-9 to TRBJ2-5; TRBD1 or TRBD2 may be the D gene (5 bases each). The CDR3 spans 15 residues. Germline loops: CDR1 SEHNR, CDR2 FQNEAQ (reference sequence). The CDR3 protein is CASSLRLGRSVTRYF. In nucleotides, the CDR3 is TGTGCCAGCAGCTTACGATTGGGACGGTCAGTGACCCGGTACTTC.

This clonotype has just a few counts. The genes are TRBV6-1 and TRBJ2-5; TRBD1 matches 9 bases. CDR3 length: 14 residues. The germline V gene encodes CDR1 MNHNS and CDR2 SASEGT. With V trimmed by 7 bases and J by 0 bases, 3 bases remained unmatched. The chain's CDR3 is CASKRTGDQETQYF. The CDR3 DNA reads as TGTGCCAGCAAAAGGACAGGGGACCAAGAGACCCAGTACTTC.

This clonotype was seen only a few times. The CDR3 DNA reads TGTGCCACCAGTGATTTGCGAAGGCTAGCGGGAGAGACCTACGAGCAGTACTTC. Its translation: CATSDLRRLAGETYEQYF. The chain uses TRBV24-1 and TRBJ2-7; the match to TRBD2 covers 10 bases. The CDR3 sequence is 18 residues long. V gave up 0 bases and J gave up 2 bases; unmatched junction bases: 9. Germline V gene data show CDR1 as KGHDR and CDR2 as SFDVKD.

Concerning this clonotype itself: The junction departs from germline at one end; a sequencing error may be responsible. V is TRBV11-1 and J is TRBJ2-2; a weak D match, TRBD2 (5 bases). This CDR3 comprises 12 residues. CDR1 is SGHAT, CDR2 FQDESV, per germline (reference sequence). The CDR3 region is CTSSLRAGELFF. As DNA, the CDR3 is TGTACCAGCAGCTTAAGGGCCGGGGAGTTGTTTTTT.

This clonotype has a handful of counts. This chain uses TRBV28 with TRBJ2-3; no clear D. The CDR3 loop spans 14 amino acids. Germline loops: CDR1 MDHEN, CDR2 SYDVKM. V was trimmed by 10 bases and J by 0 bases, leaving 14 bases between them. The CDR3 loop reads CATLWLGSTDTQYF. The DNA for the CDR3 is TGTGCCACCCTTTGGCTGGGTAGCACAGATACGCAGTATTTT. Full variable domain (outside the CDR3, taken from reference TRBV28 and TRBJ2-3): DVKVTQSSRYLVKRTGEKVFLECVQDMDHENMFWYRQDPGLGLRLIYFSYDVKMKEKGDIPEGYSVSREKKERFSLILESASTNQTSMYLCATLWLGSTDTQYFGPGTRLTVL.

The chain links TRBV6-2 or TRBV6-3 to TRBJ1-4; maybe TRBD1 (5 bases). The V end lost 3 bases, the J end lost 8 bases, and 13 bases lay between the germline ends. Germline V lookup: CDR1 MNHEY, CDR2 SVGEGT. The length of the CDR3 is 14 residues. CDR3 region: CASSYQGSDEKLFF. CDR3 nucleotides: TGTGCCAGCAGTTATCAGGGCAGCGACGAAAAACTGTTTTTT.

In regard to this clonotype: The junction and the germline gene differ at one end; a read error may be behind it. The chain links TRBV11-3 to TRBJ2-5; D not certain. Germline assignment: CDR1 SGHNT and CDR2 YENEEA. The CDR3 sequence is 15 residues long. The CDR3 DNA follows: TGTCCCAGCACCGACGGAGTGGCGGATCAAGAGACCCAGTACTTC. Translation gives CPSTDGVADQETQYF.

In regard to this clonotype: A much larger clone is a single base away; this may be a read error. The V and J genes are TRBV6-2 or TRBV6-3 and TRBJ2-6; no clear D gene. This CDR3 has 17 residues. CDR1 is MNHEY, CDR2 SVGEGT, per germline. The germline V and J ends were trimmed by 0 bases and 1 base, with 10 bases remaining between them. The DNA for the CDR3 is TGTGCCAGCAGTTACTCCCCGACTCCTTCTGGGGCCAACGTCCTGACTTTC. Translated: CASSYSPTPSGANVLTF.

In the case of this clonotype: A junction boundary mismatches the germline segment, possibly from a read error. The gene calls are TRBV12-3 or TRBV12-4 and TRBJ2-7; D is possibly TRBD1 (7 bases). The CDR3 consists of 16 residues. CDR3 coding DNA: TGTGCCAGCAGTTTAGGGCCAGGGGGGTCTTCCTACGAGCGGTACTTC. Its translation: CASSLGPGGSSYERYF.

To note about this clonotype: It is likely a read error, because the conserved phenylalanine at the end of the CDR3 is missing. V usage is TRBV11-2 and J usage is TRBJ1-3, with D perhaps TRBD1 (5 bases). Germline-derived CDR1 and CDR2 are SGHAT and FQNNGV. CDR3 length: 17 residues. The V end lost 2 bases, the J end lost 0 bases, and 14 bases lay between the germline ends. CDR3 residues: CASSLLVQGNSGNTIYY. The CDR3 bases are TGTGCCAGCAGCTTATTGGTGCAGGGCAACTCTGGAAACACCATATATTAT.

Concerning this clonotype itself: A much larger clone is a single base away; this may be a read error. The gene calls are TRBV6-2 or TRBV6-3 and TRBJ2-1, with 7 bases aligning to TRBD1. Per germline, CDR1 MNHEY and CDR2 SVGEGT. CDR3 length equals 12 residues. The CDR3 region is CASRDRVHEQSF. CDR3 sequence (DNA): TGTGCCAGCAGAGACAGGGTCCATGAGCAGTCCTTC.

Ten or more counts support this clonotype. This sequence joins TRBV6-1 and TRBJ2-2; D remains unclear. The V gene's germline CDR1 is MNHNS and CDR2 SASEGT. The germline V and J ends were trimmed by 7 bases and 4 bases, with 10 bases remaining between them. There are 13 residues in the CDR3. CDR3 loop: CASTRHSTGELFF. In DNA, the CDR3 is TGTGCCAGCACGAGACATAGCACCGGGGAGCTGTTTTTT.

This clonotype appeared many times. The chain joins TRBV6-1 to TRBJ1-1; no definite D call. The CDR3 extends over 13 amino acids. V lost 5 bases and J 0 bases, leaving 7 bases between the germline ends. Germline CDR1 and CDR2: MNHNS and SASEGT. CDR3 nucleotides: TGTGCCAGCAGTAGGGCGATGAACACTGAAGCTTTCTTT. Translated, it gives CASSRAMNTEAFF.

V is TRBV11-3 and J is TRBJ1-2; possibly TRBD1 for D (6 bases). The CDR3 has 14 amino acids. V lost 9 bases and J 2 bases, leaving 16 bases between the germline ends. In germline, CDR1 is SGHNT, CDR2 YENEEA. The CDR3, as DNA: TGTGCCAGTAGTCGACAGGACCAAAACTATGGCTACACCTTC. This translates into CASSRQDQNYGYTF. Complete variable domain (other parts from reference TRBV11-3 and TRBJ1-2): EAGVVQSPRYKIIEKKQPVAFWCNPISGHNTLYWYLQNLGQGPELLIRYENEEAVDDSQLPKDRFSAERLKGVDSTLKIQPAELGDSAVYLCASSRQDQNYGYTFGSGTRLTVV.

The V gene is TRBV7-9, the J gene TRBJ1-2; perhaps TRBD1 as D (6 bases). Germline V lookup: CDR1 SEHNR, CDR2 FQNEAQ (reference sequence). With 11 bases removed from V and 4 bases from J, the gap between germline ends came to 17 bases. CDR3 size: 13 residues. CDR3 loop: CAGATLGGYGYTF. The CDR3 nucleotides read TGTGCCGGCGCCACCCTAGGGGGCTATGGCTACACCTTC.

The CDR3: CASSYQDMLNEKLFF. CDR3 sequence (DNA): TGTGCCAGCAGTTACCAAGACATGTTAAATGAAAAACTGTTTTTT. The chain recombines TRBV6-6 with TRBJ1-4; the D is unclear. This CDR3 contains 15 residues. Germline CDR1 and CDR2: MNHNY and SVGAGI (reference sequence). V lost 2 bases to trimming and J lost 5 bases, with 12 bases between them.

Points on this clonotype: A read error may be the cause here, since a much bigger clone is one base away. The CDR3 sequence is CASSYSKVETQCF. In nucleotides, the CDR3 is TGTGCCAGCAGTTACTCAAAGGTGGAGACCCAGTGCTTC. The chain recombines TRBV6-5 with TRBJ2-5; D unclear. CDR3 length: 13 amino acids. Germline V gives CDR1 MNHEY, CDR2 SVGAGI.

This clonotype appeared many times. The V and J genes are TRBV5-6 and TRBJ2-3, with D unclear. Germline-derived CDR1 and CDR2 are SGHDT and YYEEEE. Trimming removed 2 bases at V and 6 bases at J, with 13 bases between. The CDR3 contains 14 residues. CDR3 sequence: CASSLLSESDTQYF. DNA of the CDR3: TGTGCCAGCAGCTTATTATCAGAGTCGGATACGCAGTATTTT.

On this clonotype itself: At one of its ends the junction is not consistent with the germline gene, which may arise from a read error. CDR3 DNA: TGTGTCAGCAGCTTAGCGCGGGGGCGGGGCAATGAGCAGTTCTTC. It specifies CVSSLARGRGNEQFF. The genes are TRBV11-1 and TRBJ2-1; D is possibly TRBD2 (7 bases). Looked up from germline, CDR1 is SGHAT and CDR2 is FQDESV (reference sequence). The CDR3 is 15 residues long.

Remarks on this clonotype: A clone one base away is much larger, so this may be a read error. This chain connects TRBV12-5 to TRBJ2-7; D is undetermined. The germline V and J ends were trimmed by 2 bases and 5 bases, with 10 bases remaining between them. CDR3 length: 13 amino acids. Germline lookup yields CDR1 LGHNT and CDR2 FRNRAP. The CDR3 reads CASGLIVIHEQYF. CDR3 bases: TGTGCTAGTGGTTTGATAGTTATCCACGAGCAGTACTTC.

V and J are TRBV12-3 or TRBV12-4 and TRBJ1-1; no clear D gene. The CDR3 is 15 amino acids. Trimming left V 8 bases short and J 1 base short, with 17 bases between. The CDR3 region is CASGSPWSGNTEAFF. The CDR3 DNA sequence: TGTGCCAGCGGTTCCCCTTGGAGCGGGAACACTGAAGCTTTCTTT.

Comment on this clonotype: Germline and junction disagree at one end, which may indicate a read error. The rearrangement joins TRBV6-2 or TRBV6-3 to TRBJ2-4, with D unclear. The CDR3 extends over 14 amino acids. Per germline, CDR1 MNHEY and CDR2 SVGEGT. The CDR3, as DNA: TGTGCCAGCAGTTACACTATCTCGTGGAACATCCAGTACTTC. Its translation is CASSYTISWNIQYF.

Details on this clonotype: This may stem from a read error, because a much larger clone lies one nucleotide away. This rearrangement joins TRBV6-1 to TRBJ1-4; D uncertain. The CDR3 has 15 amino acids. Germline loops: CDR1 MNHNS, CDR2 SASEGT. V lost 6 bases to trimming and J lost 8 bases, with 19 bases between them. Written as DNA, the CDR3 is TGTGCCAGCAGGGCTGACGCCGACCAAAGGGAAAAACTGTTTTTT. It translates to CASRADADQREKLFF.

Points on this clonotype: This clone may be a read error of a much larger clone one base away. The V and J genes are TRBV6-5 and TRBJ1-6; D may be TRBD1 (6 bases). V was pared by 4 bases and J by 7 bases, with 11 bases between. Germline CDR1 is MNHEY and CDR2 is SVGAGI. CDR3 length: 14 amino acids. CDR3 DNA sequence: TGTGCCAGCAGTTTCGGGACACAGAATTCACCCCTCCACTTT. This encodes CASSFGTQNSPLHF.